The entry that follows covers one T cell receptor beta chain sequence. Read sequence stops 3 residues before the CDR3 end, and the germline J gene provides the missing end. The source of the sample is a study of T cells in women clearing cervical HPV infection. Sequencing was performed with immunoSEQ multiplex PCR; in TCRdb, only in-frame clones are kept and a portion is missing. Its listing shows roughly 20,000 clones. CDR1 KGHSH and CDR2 LQKENI come from the germline V gene. The CDR3 has 13 amino acids. The V and J genes are TRBV18 and TRBJ2-2, with D possibly being TRBD1 (5 bases). This receptor was obtained from a woman between 18 and 70 years old with a cervical HPV16 infection that either progressed to CIN3+ or cleared (not recorded which). Sequencing was done on a sample of blood buffy coat. CDR3 loop: CASSPDSTSPLFF. The sequenced CDR3 bases are TGTGCCAGCTCACCTGACAGTACTTCACCG.